This entry lists 13 T cell receptor beta chains sequenced from one sample in a study of shared clonotypes between healthy human individuals (TCRdb year 2020). The library was produced with the immunoSEQ multiplex PCR assay. The table comes from immuneACCESS by way of TCRdb, which keeps in-frame sequences with V and J called. Part of the clones is missing from these tables; in studies checked, under half for an unresolved V gene and the rest for unknown reasons. The table for this sample lists about 1 million clones; 65% to 75% of them were counted only once. The top ten clonotypes cover roughly 1.5% of the sample. The sequenced material came from memory CD4+ T cells sorted from blood. The label giving this sample's cell subset or site can be read as: CD45RA-negative fraction. The receptors originated from a man aged 18 to 30 in good health.

This chain connects TRBV29-1 to TRBJ1-1; D remains ambiguous. With 5 bases removed from V and 0 bases from J, the gap between germline ends came to 7 bases. Germline V gene data show CDR1 as SQVTM and CDR2 as ANQGSEA. This CDR3 region has 12 residues. CDR3 in amino acids: CSVWQVNTEAFF. Written as DNA, the CDR3 is TGCAGCGTTTGGCAGGTGAACACTGAAGCTTTCTTT.

The J gene is TRBJ2-3, the V gene TRBV30; no firm D call. Germline values: CDR1 GTSNPN, CDR2 SVGIG (reference sequence). This CDR3 comprises 12 residues. With 0 bases removed from V and 6 bases from J, the gap between germline ends came to 7 bases. The CDR3 coding sequence is TGTGCCTGGAGTGTAGATTCGGATACGCAGTATTTT. Amino acid sequence: CAWSVDSDTQYF.

V and J are TRBV6-5 and TRBJ1-2; TRBD1 might be the D (6 bases). Trimming left V 9 bases short and J 3 bases short, with 14 bases between. In germline, CDR1 is MNHEY, CDR2 SVGAGI. The CDR3 sequence is 13 residues long. The CDR3: CARSHDRYYGYTF. The CDR3 DNA reads as TGTGCCAGGTCCCACGACAGGTACTATGGCTACACCTTC.

This clone was found a few times. The V call is TRBV15, the J call TRBJ1-2; D is unresolved. V was shortened by 5 bases and J by 7 bases, with 11 bases between the two germline ends. This CDR3 comprises 12 residues. Germline V lookup: CDR1 LNHNV, CDR2 YYDKDF (reference sequence). CDR3 loop: CATSPTSGGYTF. As DNA, the CDR3 is TGTGCCACCAGCCCCACCTCAGGTGGCTACACCTTC.

This chain links TRBV7-9 with TRBJ2-7, with 8 bases identical to TRBD1. The CDR3 has 16 residues. Germline V gene lookup returns CDR1 SEHNR and CDR2 FQNEAQ (reference sequence). The V segment lost 4 bases and the J segment 2 bases; nucleotides outside the gene matches: 10. The DNA of the CDR3 is TGTGCCAGCAGCTCCCAGGAGCCGACAGGGGCCTACGAGCAGTACTTC. Translation: CASSSQEPTGAYEQYF.

This chain connects TRBV11-2 to TRBJ2-5; TRBD2 matches at 10 bases. The CDR3 has 14 amino acids. J lost 9 bases, V lost 1 base, and 5 bases had no gene match. Germline V CDR1 and CDR2: SGHAT, FQNNGV. The CDR3 region has the DNA TGTGCCAGCAGCTTAGTAGCGGGGGGCCCAGCCCAGTACTTC. This sequence encodes CASSLVAGGPAQYF.

The genes are TRBV6-5 and TRBJ1-2, with D uncertain. Germline V gives CDR1 MNHEY, CDR2 SVGAGI. The CDR3 is made up of 14 amino acids. Trimming removed 7 bases at V and 4 bases at J, with 16 bases between. This CDR3 reads CASTSSGRSYGYTF. Here the CDR3 DNA reads TGTGCCAGCACCTCGTCGGGTCGGTCCTATGGCTACACCTTC.

V is TRBV9 and J is TRBJ2-3, with 9 nucleotides matching TRBD2. Germline V gene data show CDR1 as SGDLS and CDR2 as YYNGEE. This CDR3 has 16 residues. V shed 3 bases and J 9 bases; nucleotides not matched to a gene: 14. The CDR3 DNA follows: TGTGCCAGCAGCGCCCAAGCGGGGGGTGGGTCGTCAACGCAGTATTTT. Protein: CASSAQAGGGSSTQYF.

In this sample, this clone turned up a few times. The V call is TRBV10-3, the J call TRBJ1-2, with TRBD1 matching over 10 bases. V gave up 5 bases and J gave up 5 bases; unmatched junction bases: 5. The germline CDR1 and CDR2 sequences are ENHRY and SYGVKD. The CDR3 covers 14 residues. The DNA of the CDR3 is TGTGCCATCAGTCCGGGACAGGGGAATTATGGCTACACCTTC. Translating it yields CAISPGQGNYGYTF.

The gene calls are TRBV7-8 and TRBJ1-2; D may be TRBD1 (6 bases). V lost 2 bases and J 6 bases, leaving 19 bases between the germline ends. The CDR3 runs to 16 residues. Germline CDR1 and CDR2: SGHVS and FQNEAQ. This chain's CDR3 is CASSLRDKPRHDGYTF. CDR3 nucleotide sequence: TGTGCCAGCAGCTTACGGGACAAACCACGTCATGATGGCTACACCTTC.

The chain recombines TRBV7-9 with TRBJ1-1; 8 positions match TRBD1. V gave up 5 bases and J gave up 7 bases; unmatched junction bases: 9. This CDR3 contains 14 residues. CDR1 SEHNR and CDR2 FQNEAQ come from the germline V gene (reference sequence). CDR3 sequence (DNA): TGTGCCAGCAGCATCGGACAGGGCCGGGATGAAGCTTTCTTT. Translated: CASSIGQGRDEAFF.

This clone has more than one count but fewer than ten. This rearrangement joins TRBV10-1 to TRBJ2-3, with 12 bases identical to TRBD2. This CDR3 has 14 amino acids. From germline, CDR1 is WNHNN and CDR2 SYGVQD (reference sequence). Unmatched junction bases numbered 2, after V lost 5 bases and J lost 5 bases. In nucleotides, the CDR3 is TGCGCCAGCAGTCCGGGACTAGCGGGAGATACGCAGTATTTT. It codes for CASSPGLAGDTQYF.

Many counts were recorded for this clone. This chain uses TRBV6-6 with TRBJ2-7, with 8 bases aligning to TRBD1. This CDR3 has 15 residues. After removal of 5 bases from V and 6 bases from J, the junction contained 12 bases not matched to a gene. CDR1 MNHNY and CDR2 SVGAGI come from the germline V gene (reference sequence). Here the CDR3 DNA reads TGTGCCAGCAGTCCTGGACAGGGACGACCGCGCGAGCAGTACTTC. Translated: CASSPGQGRPREQYF.